This T cell receptor (beta chain) derives from a study of blood T cell repertoires in COVID-19. Study background: The origin of the acute and convalescent COVID-19 samples was the United States, Italy and Spain. Nucleic acid was either cDNA or gDNA, and it came from T cells, B-cell-depleted T cells, or PBMCs.

This clone was found once. With 5 bases clipped from V and 8 bases from J, the junction kept 10 bases outside the gene matches. The CDR3 runs 14 residues. CDR1 is LNHNV and CDR2 is YYDKDF in the germline V gene (reference sequence). In the study's own analysis: Amplification with reference gene primers provided the estimates of nucleated cell counts. Assay: immunoSEQ multiplex PCR; the TCRdb copy retains only in-frame clones and omits some. V, J and clone size were drawn from that table, and D and trimming were deduced from the DNA. The data hold about 39,000 clones, with around four fifths observed a single time.

The sequence was collected from a man aged 50-59 years with active or convalescent COVID-19. The rearrangement links TRBV15 to TRBJ1-2; TRBD1 matches 8 bases. The source material was peripheral blood. The CDR3: CATSYGADRDGYTF. The CDR3 DNA reads TGTGCCACCAGCTATGGGGCGGACAGGGACGGCTACACCTTC. Full variable domain (missing parts from reference TRBV15 and TRBJ1-2): DAMVIQNPRYQVTQFGKPVTLSCSQTLNHNVMYWYQQKSSQAPKLLFHYYDKDFNNEADTPDNFQSRRPNTSFCFLDIRSPGLGDTAMYLCATSYGADRDGYTFGSGTRLTVV.